This T cell receptor (beta chain) was observed in a study of CD8+ T cells in alopecia areata. The CDR3 is 10 residues long. Deletions cut 3 bases from V and 7 bases from J, with 6 bases between. The germline V gene has CDR1 GTSNPN and CDR2 SVGIG (reference sequence). The count of this clone is one. Treatment given: oral pan-JAK inhibitor, 5-10 mg twice daily. Reverse transcribed after extraction, RNA yielded cDNA as the sequencing template. TCRdb's copy holds only in-frame clones and misses some; the assay was immunoSEQ multiplex PCR. The sample comprises a few hundred thousand clones, 50% to 70% of which are singletons, and 1.6% rests with the top ten.

This receptor was taken from a human donor with alopecia areata. Here the sequenced sample was CD4+ T cells sorted from blood, taken at week 4, from a patient treated with tofacitinib. The chain couples TRBV30 to TRBJ1-2, with D maybe TRBD1 (6 bases). The CDR3 protein is CAWRQGGYTF. DNA for the CDR3: TGTGCCTGGAGACAGGGTGGCTACACCTTC.